A selection of T cell receptor beta chains follows, all from one sample in a study of CD8 T cells in Susac syndrome. From the immunoSEQ multiplex PCR reads, TCRdb called clonotypes with MiXCR, one entry per CDR3 protein. This table has over 120,000 distinct CDR3 sequences, roughly 95% appearing once. The sample taken for sequencing was CD4+ T cells from PBMCs. These receptors came from a human donor in good health. Each CDR3 is given with its conserved first and last residue. A D gene is named only where the DNA matches it firmly. Rows give clone size only sometimes, using once, few, many, or a class for an expanded clone.

V	size	D	J	CDR3	DNA
TRBV7-9	NA	TRBD1	TRBJ1-3	CASSLPGQGSSGNTIYF	TGTGCCAGCAGCCTGCCGGGACAGGGATCCTCTGGAAACACCATATATTTT
TRBV7-3	NA	TRBD2	TRBJ2-4	CASSFGRAENIQYF	TGTGCCAGCAGCTTTGGGAGGGCGGAAAACATTCAGTACTTC
TRBV3-1	NA	NA	TRBJ1-2	CASRYNPGDTSGYTF	TGTGCCAGCAGATACAACCCAGGGGATACGTCGGGCTACACCTTC
TRBV18	NA	TRBD1	TRBJ2-7	CASSPTGGYNEQYF	TGTGCCAGCTCACCAACAGGGGGCTACAACGAGCAGTACTTC
TRBV12-3/TRBV12-4	NA	NA	TRBJ2-1	CASSLRGGGYNEQFF	TGTGCCAGCAGCCTCAGGGGAGGGGGTTACAATGAGCAGTTCTTC
TRBV7-2	NA	NA	TRBJ2-7	CASSQGAGLEQYF	TGTGCCAGCAGCCAAGGGGCAGGTCTCGAGCAGTACTTC
TRBV5-1	NA	TRBD1	TRBJ1-1	CASSAAGTGHEAFF	TGCGCCAGCAGCGCGGCCGGGACAGGTCATGAAGCTTTCTTT
TRBV9	once	NA	TRBJ2-1	CASSVFPLRDEQFF	TGTGCCAGCAGCGTTTTTCCCCTTAGGGATGAGCAGTTCTTC
TRBV4-1	NA	NA	TRBJ2-3	CASSQVRGTQYF	TGCGCCAGCAGCCAAGTTCGAGGAACGCAGTATTTT
TRBV20-1	NA	NA	TRBJ1-4	CSAGQGSTNEKLFF	TGCAGTGCAGGCCAGGGTTCAACTAATGAAAAACTGTTTTTT
TRBV6-2/TRBV6-3	NA	TRBD2	TRBJ2-2	CASSYSRGLAGDTGELFF	TGTGCCAGCAGTTACTCCCGTGGACTAGCGGGAGACACCGGGGAGCTGTTTTTT
TRBV30	NA	NA	TRBJ2-6	CAWSRFSGANVLTF	TGTGCCTGGAGTAGGTTCTCTGGGGCCAACGTCCTGACTTTC
TRBV2	NA	TRBD2	TRBJ2-3	CASSPGLAGGRGTDTQYF	TGTGCCAGCAGTCCGGGACTAGCGGGAGGGAGAGGCACAGATACGCAGTATTTT
TRBV11-2	NA	TRBD1	TRBJ1-4	CASSLGQGNVATNEKLFF	TGTGCCAGCAGCTTAGGACAGGGGAATGTTGCAACTAATGAAAAACTGTTTTTT
TRBV2	NA	TRBD1	TRBJ1-1	CASIRDRVTEVFF	TGTGCCAGCATTAGGGACAGGGTCACTGAAGTTTTCTTT
TRBV20-1	NA	NA	TRBJ2-5	CSARAGGYQETQYF	TGCAGTGCTCGGGCAGGGGGGTACCAAGAGACCCAGTACTTC
TRBV20-1	NA	TRBD2	TRBJ2-5	CSAVPRTSRRETQYF	TGCAGTGCTGTGCCCCGGACTAGCAGAAGAGAGACCCAGTACTTC
TRBV2	NA	NA	TRBJ2-5	CASRPGLETQYF	TGTGCCAGCAGGCCAGGACTTGAGACCCAGTACTTC
TRBV11-2	NA	NA	TRBJ2-5	CASTSQRFQETQYF	TGTGCCAGCACCTCCCAAAGATTCCAAGAGACCCAGTACTTC
TRBV7-8	NA	NA	TRBJ2-2	CASSLAGALKELFF	TGTGCCAGCAGCTTAGCGGGGGCCCTCAAGGAGCTGTTTTTT
TRBV5-6	once	TRBD2	TRBJ2-5	CASSSPTSGQETQYF	TGTGCCAGCAGCTCCCCGACTAGCGGCCAAGAGACCCAGTACTTC
TRBV9	NA	NA	TRBJ2-2	CASSVLPSGGPGELFF	TGTGCCAGCAGCGTACTGCCGTCTGGAGGACCTGGGGAGCTGTTTTTT
TRBV29-1	NA	NA	TRBJ2-2	CSVRLAGTGELFF	TGCAGCGTAAGACTGGCGGGCACCGGGGAGCTGTTTTTT
TRBV7-6	NA	NA	TRBJ2-1	CASSLASEQFF	TGTGCCAGCAGCCTAGCGTCTGAGCAGTTCTTC
TRBV7-2	NA	NA	TRBJ1-2	CASSFDRHGGYTF	TGTGCCAGCAGCTTCGACAGGCACGGAGGCTACACCTTC
TRBV20-1	NA	NA	TRBJ1-1	CSATLDRRYGDTEAFF	TGCAGTGCTACACTAGACCGGCGGTATGGGGACACTGAAGCTTTCTTT
TRBV30	NA	NA	TRBJ2-7	CAWKGAGGLEQYF	TGTGCCTGGAAGGGGGCAGGGGGACTCGAGCAGTACTTC
TRBV6-6	once	NA	TRBJ1-2	CASSYIVDGYTF	TGTGCCAGCAGTTACATCGTGGATGGCTACACCTTC
TRBV7-9	NA	NA	TRBJ1-2	CASTRGARDYGYTF	TGTGCCAGCACGCGAGGGGCCAGGGACTATGGCTACACCTTC
TRBV12-3/TRBV12-4	NA	TRBD2	TRBJ2-2	CASSFSSGSYTGELFF	TGTGCCAGCAGTTTCAGTAGCGGGAGTTATACCGGGGAGCTGTTTTTT
TRBV19	once	NA	TRBJ1-1	CASTRTAVNTEAFF	TGTGCCAGTACCCGGACGGCAGTGAACACTGAAGCTTTCTTT
TRBV5-4	NA	TRBD1	TRBJ2-3	CASSLGPWQGESDTQYF	TGTGCCAGCAGCTTGGGGCCATGGCAGGGGGAGTCAGATACGCAGTATTTT
TRBV12-3/TRBV12-4	NA	NA	TRBJ1-5	CASSSDRGVSPQHF	TGTGCCAGCAGCTCGGACAGAGGGGTCAGCCCCCAGCATTTT
TRBV28	NA	TRBD1	TRBJ2-5	CASSRSGQGDETQYF	TGTGCCAGCAGCAGATCGGGACAGGGGGATGAGACCCAGTACTTC
TRBV15	NA	NA	TRBJ1-2	CATSRVGNYGYTF	TGTGCCACCAGCAGAGTAGGGAATTATGGCTACACCTTC
TRBV5-4	NA	NA	TRBJ1-4	CASSSATNEKLFF	TGTGCCAGCAGCTCGGCAACTAATGAAAAACTGTTTTTT
TRBV4-2	NA	NA	TRBJ1-2	CASSQEWGSQGAYGYTF	TGTGCCAGCAGCCAAGAATGGGGGTCACAAGGGGCCTATGGCTACACCTTC
TRBV20-1	NA	NA	TRBJ2-2	CSARDFLSGSTGELFF	TGCAGTGCTAGAGATTTTCTTTCCGGGAGCACCGGGGAGCTGTTTTTT
TRBV29-1	NA	TRBD1	TRBJ2-7	CSVGQGAGEQYF	TGCAGCGTCGGACAGGGGGCTGGGGAGCAGTACTTC
TRBV12-3/TRBV12-4	NA	NA	TRBJ2-7	CASSLGGGTLYLYF	TGTGCCAGCAGTTTAGGAGGCGGGACTCTCTATCTGTACTTC
TRBV28	NA	TRBD1	TRBJ2-7	CASSSPGDRVLYEQYF	TGTGCCAGCAGTTCACCAGGGGACAGGGTCCTCTACGAGCAGTACTTC
TRBV2	NA	NA	TRBJ1-1	CASSDVRGSGAFF	TGTGCCAGCAGTGACGTGAGGGGGAGCGGAGCTTTCTTT
TRBV7-2	NA	NA	TRBJ2-7	CASSLVHRFPTEQYF	TGTGCCAGCAGCTTAGTCCACAGGTTTCCTACCGAGCAGTACTTC
TRBV3-1	NA	TRBD1	TRBJ2-2	CASSQANRGDGELFF	TGTGCCAGCAGCCAAGCTAACAGGGGGGACGGGGAGCTGTTTTTT
TRBV7-2	NA	NA	TRBJ2-2	CASSLGRGANTGELFF	TGTGCCAGCAGCTTAGGAAGGGGGGCGAACACCGGGGAGCTGTTTTTT
TRBV2	NA	NA	TRBJ2-5	CASSEEWGTRETQYF	TGTGCCAGCAGTGAAGAGTGGGGGACGAGGGAGACCCAGTACTTC
TRBV23-1	NA	TRBD1	TRBJ2-7	CASSRDRVVYEQYF	TGCGCCAGCAGCCGGGACAGGGTAGTTTACGAGCAGTACTTC
TRBV5-1	NA	TRBD2	TRBJ2-7	CASSLAGLDYEQYF	TGCGCCAGCAGCTTGGCCGGACTAGACTACGAGCAGTACTTC
TRBV7-9	NA	TRBD1	TRBJ2-6	CASSPSGTGFSGANVLTF	TGTGCCAGCAGTCCATCCGGGACAGGCTTCTCTGGGGCCAACGTCCTGACTTTC
TRBV12-3/TRBV12-4	NA	NA	TRBJ1-2	CASSAHNYGYTF	TGTGCCAGCAGTGCTCATAACTATGGCTACACCTTC
TRBV20-1	NA	NA	TRBJ1-1	CSARDYGGGSAEAFF	TGCAGTGCTAGAGATTACGGGGGAGGCTCAGCTGAAGCTTTCTTT
TRBV20-1	NA	TRBD1	TRBJ2-1	CSAARWGQQTYNEQFF	TGCAGTGCTGCCCGATGGGGACAGCAAACCTACAATGAGCAGTTCTTC
TRBV4-2	NA	TRBD1	TRBJ1-1	CASSHTDRGTEAFF	TGTGCCAGCAGCCACACGGACAGGGGTACTGAAGCTTTCTTT